This TCR beta chain is drawn from a study of blood T cells in healthy people across ages. Study summary: Template switching captured about one barcoded beta molecule per two T cells. Study-level findings and limits: When set beside aged donors, long-lived donors presented more naive CD4+ cells and higher diversity.

Per sample, a minimum of 6.5 million PBMCs were isolated. Comments on this clonotype: Its antigen remains unknown.

A second PCR, run for about 7 to 11 cycles, used a sample-barcoded 5' primer plus a J-beta primer mix. Each sample provided no less than 2.5 million CDR3-containing paired-end reads. Via MiXCR, TCRdb re-called the 5' RACE reads, giving one row per CDR3 protein. The sample lists 1.5 million to 1.9 million distinct CDR3 sequences, approximately 42% occurring once. The CDR3 is made up of 16 amino acids. Germline lookup yields CDR1 LGHNA and CDR2 YSLEER. Deletions cut 8 bases from V and 2 bases from J, with 21 bases between. The clonotype was recovered from a woman between 18 and 29 years old in good health. The material sequenced was blood. The chain employs TRBV4-3 and TRBJ1-1; weak D call: TRBD1 (6 bases). For the CDR3, the DNA is TGCGCCAGCCGCGGGGGGCAGGGGTTGCGAAACACTGAAGCTTTCTTT. Translated: CASRGGQGLRNTEAFF.